This TCR beta chain was retrieved from a study of blood T cell repertoires in COVID-19. Study details: COVID-19 samples collected from the United States, Italy and Spain covered acute and convalescent phases. T cells, B-cell-depleted T cells, or PBMCs supplied cDNA or gDNA.

Per the original data handling: Counts of nucleated cells, estimated from reference gene primer amplification, were obtained. Profiled with immunoSEQ multiplex PCR; TCRdb holds only in-frame clones, not every one. V, J and clone size derive from that table, while D and trimming were established from the DNA sequence. The sample shows 40,000 to 50,000 clones, 75% to 95% of them seen only once. Germline trimming cut 4 bases from V and 7 bases from J; bases unmatched to any gene: 8. Germline CDR1 reads SGHRS; CDR2 reads YFSETQ. CDR3 length equals 16 residues. The rearrangement joins TRBV5-1 to TRBJ2-3, with TRBD2 matching over 14 bases. Material: peripheral blood. The TCR originated in a man between 65 and 85 years old with acute or convalescent COVID-19. CDR3 DNA sequence: TGCGCCAGCAGCGCTCCGGGACTAGCGGGGGCAAATACGCAGTATTTT. Amino acids: CASSAPGLAGANTQYF.